The next 24 T cell receptor beta chains were all read from a single sample in a study of T cells in localized non-small cell lung cancer. TCRdb keeps only in-frame clones here, not all; method: immunoSEQ multiplex PCR. The sample has tens of thousands of clones, approximately 94% seen once. This specimen consisted of peripheral blood, obtained before any cancer treatment. The receptor source for this set is a female donor at least 60 years old with stage I lung adenocarcinoma.

This clone appeared a single time. Within the sample, other DNA sequences also encode this same CDR3. Here the CDR3 DNA reads TGTGCCAGCAGCCCCCCCGGGCTAGCGGGGCAAGATACGCAGTATTTT. This translates into CASSPPGLAGQDTQYF. The V and J genes are TRBV9 and TRBJ2-3, with 9 nucleotides matching TRBD2. From germline, CDR1 is SGDLS and CDR2 YYNGEE. Trimming removed 4 bases from V and 5 bases from J; junction bases left unmatched: 11. The CDR3 extends over 16 amino acids.

CDR3 in amino acids: CASSYVRQAAEQYF. For the CDR3, the DNA is TGTGCCAGCAGTTACGTTCGGCAGGCGGCCGAGCAGTACTTC. This rearrangement joins TRBV6-5 to TRBJ2-7; D ambiguous. With 2 bases removed from V and 6 bases from J, the gap between germline ends came to 14 bases. Germline-derived CDR1 and CDR2 are MNHEY and SVGAGI. The CDR3 is made up of 14 amino acids.

The CDR3 DNA is TGTGCCAGCAGGGTCTATGGCTACACCTTC. It specifies CASRVYGYTF. This chain connects TRBV2 to TRBJ1-2, with D hard to call. Germline CDR1 reads SNHLY; CDR2 reads FYNNEI. This CDR3 is 10 amino acids long. Trimming removed 6 bases at V and 4 bases at J, with 3 bases between.

V gene TRBV4-1 combines with J gene TRBJ2-5, with 9 nucleotides matching TRBD1. The germline gives CDR1 MGHRA, CDR2 YSYEKL. This CDR3 is 20 amino acids long. The ends lost 0 bases at V and 5 bases at J; junction bases unmatched: 19. The CDR3 DNA is TGCGCCAGCAGCCAAGATTTGAAGACAGGGGGAAATGAGAGAGAGGAGACCCAGTACTTC. Translated: CASSQDLKTGGNEREETQYF.

This clone was recorded a few times. The chain links TRBV6-1 to TRBJ1-1, with D uncertain. The CDR3 length is 14 residues. Germline assignment: CDR1 MNHNS and CDR2 SASEGT. V shed 9 bases and J shed 1 base, with 15 bases lying between them. The CDR3 nucleotides read TGTGCCAGTACCTTACAGACCCGGAACACTGAAGCTTTCTTT. The encoded protein is CASTLQTRNTEAFF.

The J gene is TRBJ2-2, the V gene TRBV6-5; D unclear. The germline V gene encodes CDR1 MNHEY and CDR2 SVGAGI. This CDR3 has 14 amino acids. Between the trimmed V and J ends, which lost 2 bases and 5 bases, there was a span of 9 bases. The CDR3 spells CASSYRSSTGELFF. For the CDR3, the DNA is TGTGCCAGCAGTTACCGGAGTAGTACCGGGGAGCTGTTTTTT.

V usage is TRBV19 and J usage is TRBJ1-1; a possible D gene is TRBD1 (6 bases). CDR1 and CDR2 from the germline V gene are LNHDA and SQIVND (reference sequence). The CDR3 extends over 16 amino acids. V was clipped by 6 bases and J by 1 base, with 18 bases between them. In nucleotides, the CDR3 is TGTGCCAGTAGGCCTCAACTGCAGGGGACGAACACTGAAGCTTTCTTT. Translated: CASRPQLQGTNTEAFF.

V usage is TRBV4-1 and J usage is TRBJ2-6, with D perhaps matching TRBD2 (6 bases). CDR3 length: 17 amino acids. Per the germline V gene, CDR1 is MGHRA and CDR2 is YSYEKL. V dropped 4 bases and J dropped 0 bases, with 13 bases sitting between them. For the CDR3, the DNA is TGCGCCAGCAGCCGGAGGGTGGCGGACTCTGGGGCCAACGTCCTGACTTTC. Translating it yields CASSRRVADSGANVLTF.

V gene TRBV4-1 combines with J gene TRBJ2-3; TRBD1 might be the D (6 bases). V dropped 1 base and J dropped 2 bases, with 13 bases sitting between them. The germline CDR1 and CDR2 sequences are MGHRA and YSYEKL. The CDR3 covers 16 residues. CDR3: CASSQAQGYPTDTQYF. The CDR3 region has the DNA TGCGCCAGCAGCCAAGCCCAGGGGTACCCCACAGATACGCAGTATTTT.

The table lists this clone with a count of one. V gene TRBV9 combines with J gene TRBJ2-2; D might be TRBD2 (7 bases). Germline assignment: CDR1 SGDLS and CDR2 YYNGEE. The V and J ends lost 6 bases and 7 bases respectively, with 19 bases between them. CDR3 length: 15 residues. The CDR3 DNA reads as TGTGCCAGCAAGAGGGGGGGCGGACCTTACGGGGAGCTGTTTTTT. Translating gives CASKRGGGPYGELFF.

The chain employs TRBV5-5 and TRBJ2-1, with D maybe TRBD1 (6 bases). The length of the CDR3 is 15 residues. Germline CDR1 SGHKS, CDR2 YYEKEE (reference sequence). V dropped 0 bases and J dropped 0 bases, with 7 bases sitting between them. CDR3 coding DNA: TGTGCCAGCAGCTTGGTAGGGGGCTCCTACAATGAGCAGTTCTTC. Translation: CASSLVGGSYNEQFF.

J is TRBJ1-4 and V is TRBV5-1, with D possibly matching TRBD1 (5 bases). The CDR3 length is 14 residues. V dropped 0 bases and J dropped 2 bases, with 5 bases sitting between them. The germline V gene encodes CDR1 SGHRS and CDR2 YFSETQ. Here the CDR3 reads CASSLGQTNEKLFF. The CDR3 DNA reads TGCGCCAGCAGCTTGGGACAGACTAATGAAAAACTGTTTTTT. The full variable domain, completed using reference TRBV5-1 and TRBJ1-4, is KAGVTQTPRYLIKTRGQQVTLSCSPISGHRSVSWYQQTPGQGLQFLFEYFSETQRNKGNFPGRFSGRQFSNSRSEMNVSTLELGDSALYLCASSLGQTNEKLFFGSGTQLSVL.

The chain links TRBV11-2 to TRBJ2-2; perhaps TRBD2 as D (5 bases). Trimming took 1 base from V and 2 from J, leaving 17 bases between them. The CDR3 contains 18 residues. CDR1 is SGHAT, CDR2 FQNNGV, per germline. The CDR3 region has the DNA TGTGCCAGCAGCTTAGCCCTAGGAAAAGCGGAAAACACCGGGGAGCTGTTTTTT. Residues: CASSLALGKAENTGELFF.

Remarks on this clone: The DNA is omitted, as the CDR3 cannot be located on it reliably, and the CDR3 follows TCRdb's listing. The rearrangement uses TRBV4-1 and TRBJ1-4; TRBD1 is taken as the D call from the table, unchecked against the DNA. The germline gives CDR1 MGHRA, CDR2 YSYEKL. The CDR3 contains 22 residues when both ends are counted. The CDR3 is CASSISAPAAKNNADSNEKLFF.

This sequence joins TRBV7-9 and TRBJ1-3; maybe TRBD1 (5 bases). Germline V lookup: CDR1 SEHNR, CDR2 FQNEAQ (reference sequence). V lost 4 bases and J lost 0, with 10 bases in between. The CDR3 sequence is 15 residues long. The CDR3 nucleotides read TGTGCCAGCAGCTCTGACAGATACTCTGGAAACACCATATATTTT. Protein: CASSSDRYSGNTIYF.

The chain is built from TRBV10-3 and TRBJ2-6, with TRBD1 as a possible D gene (5 bases). V was trimmed by 8 bases and J by 0 bases, leaving 5 bases between them. Germline V gene lookup returns CDR1 ENHRY and CDR2 SYGVKD. The CDR3 extends over 13 amino acids. CDR3: CAIDSSGANVLTF. Written as DNA, the CDR3 is TGTGCCATCGACAGCTCTGGGGCCAACGTCCTGACTTTC.

This clone was observed a handful of times. J is TRBJ1-5 and V is TRBV28; the D is unclear. The germline V gene encodes CDR1 MDHEN and CDR2 SYDVKM. The CDR3 sequence is 13 residues long. V lost 7 bases and J lost 6, with 13 bases in between. The CDR3 nucleotides are TGTGCCAGCACCTTAAGAAGGGTTCAGCCCCAGCATTTT. The encoded protein is CASTLRRVQPQHF.

The V and J genes are TRBV5-1 and TRBJ2-2, with 7 bases matching TRBD1. In germline, CDR1 is SGHRS, CDR2 YFSETQ. CDR3 length: 15 amino acids. After removal of 0 bases from V and 6 bases from J, the junction contained 5 bases not matched to a gene. The CDR3 here is CASSLEGRGSGELFF. The CDR3 region has the DNA TGCGCCAGCAGCTTGGAGGGCAGGGGGTCCGGGGAGCTGTTTTTT.

The chain recombines TRBV10-3 with TRBJ2-1; D is undetermined. CDR1 and CDR2 (germline): ENHRY, SYGVKD. The CDR3 is 13 amino acids. The V end was cut by 2 bases, the J end by 5 bases, with 7 bases between. The CDR3, as DNA: TGTGCCATCAGTGAGGAAAATAACAATGAGCAGTTCTTC. Protein product: CAISEENNNEQFF.

The V gene is TRBV28, the J gene TRBJ1-2, with D unresolved. The CDR3 is made up of 13 amino acids. The V gene lost 3 bases and the J gene lost 7 bases, with 12 bases spanning the gap. Germline assignment: CDR1 MDHEN and CDR2 SYDVKM. The CDR3 DNA reads TGTGCCAGCAGTTTTTCTTACGGGCGTGGCTACACCTTC. Protein product: CASSFSYGRGYTF.

This clone was detected once. This chain connects TRBV15 to TRBJ2-1; a weak D match, TRBD1 (6 bases). V shed 7 bases and J shed 4 bases, with 14 bases lying between them. The CDR3 has 14 residues. Germline V gene data show CDR1 as LNHNV and CDR2 as YYDKDF (reference sequence). As DNA, the CDR3 is TGTGCCACCACCTCTGGGGACAATTACAATGAGCAGTTCTTC. The encoded protein is CATTSGDNYNEQFF.

The gene calls are TRBV6-6 and TRBJ2-1; D is undetermined. The CDR3 contains 15 residues. The V and J ends lost 0 bases and 6 bases respectively, with 12 bases between them. CDR1 and CDR2 (germline): MNHNY, SVGAGI (reference sequence). CDR3 in DNA: TGTGCCAGCAGTTACTCCCACGACGGTACCAATGAGCAGTTCTTC. It encodes CASSYSHDGTNEQFF.

The chain couples TRBV6-6 to TRBJ1-2; D is uncertain. Trimming removed 4 bases at V and 3 bases at J, with 3 bases between. From germline, CDR1 is MNHNY and CDR2 SVGAGI (reference sequence). The CDR3 spans 11 residues. The CDR3 spells CASSWDYGYTF. The CDR3 nucleotides read TGTGCCAGCAGTTGGGACTATGGCTACACCTTC.

This clone showed up just a few times. The rearrangement uses TRBV5-1 and TRBJ1-2, with D hard to call. The germline CDR1 and CDR2 sequences are SGHRS and YFSETQ. The CDR3 spans 13 residues. The V and J ends lost 3 bases and 6 bases respectively, with 12 bases between them. Here the CDR3 reads CASSSRREHGYTF. In DNA, the CDR3 is TGCGCCAGCAGCTCCCGTCGGGAACATGGCTACACCTTC.